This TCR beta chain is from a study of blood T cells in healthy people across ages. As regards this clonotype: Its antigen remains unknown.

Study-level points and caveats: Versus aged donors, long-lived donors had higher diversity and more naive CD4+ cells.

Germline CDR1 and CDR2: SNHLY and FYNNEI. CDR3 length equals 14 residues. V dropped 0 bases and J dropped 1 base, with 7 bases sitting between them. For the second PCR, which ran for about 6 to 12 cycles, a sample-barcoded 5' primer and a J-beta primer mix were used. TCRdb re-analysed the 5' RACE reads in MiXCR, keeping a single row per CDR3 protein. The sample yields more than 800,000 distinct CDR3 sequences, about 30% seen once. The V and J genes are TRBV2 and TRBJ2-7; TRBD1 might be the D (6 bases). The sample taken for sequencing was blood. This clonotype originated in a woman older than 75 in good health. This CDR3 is CASSEARGSYEQYF. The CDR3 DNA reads TGTGCCAGCAGTGAAGCCAGGGGATCCTACGAGCAGTACTTC.